This TCR beta chain was retrieved from a study of T cell repertoires in cytomegalovirus infection. In the study overall: Selected CMV epitopes included recently identified HLA-C-restricted ones as well as well-studied HLA-B-restricted ones. Public TCR beta signature analysis indicated the presence of both CMV infection and matching HLA type. Study conclusions and caveats: Identification of carriers of CMV plus the relevant HLA was achieved through cumulative public TCR beta family frequency. The ex vivo response showed dominance by HLA-C-restricted CMV-specific TCR beta clonotypes.

This CDR3 spans 16 amino acids. Germline V gene data show CDR1 as MDHEN and CDR2 as SYDVKM. V trimming: 5 bases; J trimming: 3 bases; junction bases outside the gene matches: 9. TCRdb fed the reads into MiXCR, producing one record per CDR3 protein. In the table there are about 920,000 distinct CDR3 sequences, roughly 30% of which are singletons. This clonotype was observed a handful of times. Its antigen is unidentified. V usage is TRBV28 and J usage is TRBJ1-4, with TRBD1 matching 7 bases. The receptor's source is a human donor in good health (CMV status not recorded). Some clones in this sample may be carry-over from other donors' samples. Sequenced material: cultured CD8+ T cells from PBMCs, taken from culture after CMV antigen stimulation. CDR3 region: CASSPNRGVPNEKLFF. The CDR3 DNA is TGTGCCAGCAGTCCCAACAGGGGTGTACCTAATGAAAAACTGTTTTTT.